The 2 T cell receptor beta chains listed next were all sequenced from one sample in a study of CD8+ T cells in alopecia areata. Sequencing relied on a cDNA template that was reverse transcribed from extracted RNA. The protocol was immunoSEQ multiplex PCR, while the TCRdb copy is restricted to in-frame clones and leaves out a portion. The repertoire includes about 82,000 clones, roughly half of them detected once, and around 5% sits in the top ten. The source material was NKG2D-high CD8+ T cells sorted from blood. Source of these receptors: a human donor with alopecia areata.

The rearrangement uses TRBV7-9 and TRBJ2-1, with a possible D match to TRBD2 (6 bases). Germline V lookup: CDR1 SEHNR, CDR2 FQNEAQ (reference sequence). The CDR3 consists of 11 residues. Between the trimmed V and J ends, which lost 5 bases and 10 bases, there was a span of 9 bases. CDR3 sequence reads: CASSGLAEQFF. The CDR3 DNA sequence: TGTGCCAGCAGCGGGCTAGCGGAGCAGTTCTTC.

The rearrangement links TRBV14 to TRBJ2-7; 10 positions match TRBD1. The CDR3 length is 15 residues. The germline gives CDR1 SGHDN, CDR2 FVKESK. J gave up 3 bases and V 0 bases, and 2 bases lay outside the gene matches. CDR3 residues: CASSQEGQGFYEQYF. The CDR3 nucleotides are TGTGCCAGCAGCCAAGAGGGACAGGGGTTCTACGAGCAGTACTTC.